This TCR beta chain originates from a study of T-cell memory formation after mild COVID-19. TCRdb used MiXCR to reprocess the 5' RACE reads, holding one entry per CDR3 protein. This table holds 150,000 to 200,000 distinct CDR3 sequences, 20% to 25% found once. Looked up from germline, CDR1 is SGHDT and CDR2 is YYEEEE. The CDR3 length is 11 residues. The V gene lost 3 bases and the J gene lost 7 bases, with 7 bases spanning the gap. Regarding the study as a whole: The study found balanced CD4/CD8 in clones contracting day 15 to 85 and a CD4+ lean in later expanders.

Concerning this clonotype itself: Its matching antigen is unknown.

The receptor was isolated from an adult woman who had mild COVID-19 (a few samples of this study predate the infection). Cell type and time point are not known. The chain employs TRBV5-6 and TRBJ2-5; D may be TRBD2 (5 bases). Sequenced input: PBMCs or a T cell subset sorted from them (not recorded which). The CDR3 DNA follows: TGTGCCAGCAGCTCCGAGGGGACCCAGTACTTC. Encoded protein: CASSSEGTQYF.